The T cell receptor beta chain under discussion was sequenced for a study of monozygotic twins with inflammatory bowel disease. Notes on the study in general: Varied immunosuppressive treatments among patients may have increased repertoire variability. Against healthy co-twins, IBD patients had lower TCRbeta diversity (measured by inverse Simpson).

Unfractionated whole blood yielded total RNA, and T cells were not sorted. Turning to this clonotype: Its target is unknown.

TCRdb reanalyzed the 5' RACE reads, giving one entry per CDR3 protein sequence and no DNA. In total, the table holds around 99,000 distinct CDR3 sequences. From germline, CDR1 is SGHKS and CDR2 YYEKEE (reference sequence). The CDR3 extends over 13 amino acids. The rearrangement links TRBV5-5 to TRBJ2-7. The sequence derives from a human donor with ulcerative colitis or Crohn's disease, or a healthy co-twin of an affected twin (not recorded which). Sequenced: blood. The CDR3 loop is CASHQTRTYEQYF.